This T cell receptor (beta chain) was captured by sequencing in a study of spatial heterogeneity in lung cancer. Across the whole study: There were, on average, more than 9.5 raw-read appearances for each unique TCR and UMI combination.

This clonotype came up a few times. Its antigen remains unknown. V shed 4 bases and J 3 bases; nucleotides not matched to a gene: 10. Germline-derived CDR1 and CDR2 are SGDLS and YYNGEE. This CDR3 contains 16 residues. Overall study findings and caveats: Tumor TCRs that were ubiquitous and expanded showed up in blood more at resection than follow-up.

TCRdb re-called the 5' RACE reads with MiXCR, one entry per CDR3 protein. The sample records approximately 44,000 distinct CDR3 sequences, about 10% being singletons. The sample's time point: sample taken at primary tumor resection. From tumor, nontumor lung or frozen PBMC, whole RNA was taken unsorted for sequencing. V usage is TRBV9 and J usage is TRBJ2-1; 7 nucleotides match TRBD2. The sequence was collected from a female donor with early-stage non-small cell lung cancer. The material was PBMCs, obtained at surgery. CDR3 in DNA: TGTGCCAGCAGCATAAGCGGGGCTGGTATCTACAATGAGCAGTTCTTC. This codes for CASSISGAGIYNEQFF.